This T cell receptor (beta chain) was sequenced for a study of CD8 T cells in ankylosing spondylitis. The CDR3 runs 15 residues. Trimming pared 2 bases from V and 0 bases from J, leaving 9 bases between. CDR1 LGHDT and CDR2 YNNKEL come from the germline V gene (reference sequence). Findings of the study overall: The study identified a TCR beta motif of seven or eight highly homologous variants that appeared characteristic of ankylosing spondylitis blood. Existing reports had already noted some motif variants in reactive arthritis synovial fluid and blood.

This clonotype was seen more than once but under ten times. Its antigen is unidentified. Quantitative barcoded 5'-RACE was used to prepare TCR beta libraries. TCRdb processed the 5' RACE reads anew with MiXCR; each CDR3 protein has one entry. In the table there are roughly 450,000 distinct CDR3 sequences, 26% of which are singletons. This TCR derives from a male donor with ankylosing spondylitis. The J gene is TRBJ2-3, the V gene TRBV3-1, with TRBD2 as a possible D gene (5 bases). Sequencing input: blood, either unsorted or a sorted T cell fraction (not recorded which). The CDR3 sequence: CASSQLDSSTDTQYF. DNA for the CDR3: TGTGCCAGCAGCCAATTGGACTCTAGCACAGATACGCAGTATTTT.